The subject of this entry is one T cell receptor beta chain. Its specificity is not known. This specimen comes from a study of T cells after posttransplantation cyclophosphamide. Whole-study results and caveats: Blood and skin or GI T cell repertoires showed limited TRB overlap. Recipient CMV seropositivity and CMV reactivation strongly tracked TRB clonality. Later blood repertoires were often dominated by clones from the donor CD8+ memory compartment.

The CDR3 runs 15 residues. The J segment lost 6 bases and the V segment lost 7 bases, leaving 15 bases of the junction unmatched. Germline CDR1 is SGHRS and CDR2 is YFSETQ. The table came from immunoSEQ multiplex PCR; TCRdb's copy has only in-frame clones and leaves some out. The table lists roughly 70,000 clones, 90% to 95% of them singletons, with under 3% in the top ten. On the day of bone marrow donation, the related graft donor provided peripheral blood. This clonotype was obtained from a woman in her thirties in good health and a related stem cell transplant donor. Sequences were obtained from PBMCs. The rearrangement links TRBV5-1 to TRBJ1-1; 7 nucleotides line up with TRBD1. Here the CDR3 reads CASGTGDTLSSEAFF. CDR3 nucleotides: TGCGCCAGCGGTACAGGGGATACTCTTAGCTCTGAAGCTTTCTTT.